This paragraph reports one T cell receptor (beta chain). Its antigen is currently unknown. Germline V CDR1 and CDR2: SNHLY, FYNNEI. V dropped 3 bases and J dropped 3 bases, with 14 bases sitting between them. The length of the CDR3 is 15 residues. CD4+ and CD8+ T cells were sorted from PBMCs stained for CD3, CD4 and CD8. The data belong to a study of CD8+ T cells in alopecia areata. Study results and limitations: Possibly as an HLA-related effect, TCR sharing across patients appeared less clear than in mice. Sequencing of scalp samples also includes resident alphabeta T cells from normal skin. In lesional scalp, particularly from alopecia totalis/universalis, clonality was higher than in normal scalp.

cDNA prepared by RNA extraction and subsequent reverse transcription served as the template for sequencing. Some clones are missing from TCRdb's copy, which holds only in-frame ones; the method was immunoSEQ multiplex PCR. Of around 190,000 clones in the sample, 56% are singletons; the top ten hold under 5%. Sequencing was carried out using CD8+ T cells sorted from blood. The sequence was obtained from a human donor in good health. This chain uses TRBV2 with TRBJ1-2; D ambiguous. The CDR3 bases are TGTGCCAGCAGTGACGCAGGACTGGGCGACTATGGCTACACCTTC. Residues: CASSDAGLGDYGYTF.